This paragraph covers one T cell receptor beta chain sequence. This sample is drawn from a study of blood T cell repertoires in COVID-19. CDR1 and CDR2 from the germline V gene are MNHEY and SMNVEV (reference sequence). V lost 0 bases and J 3 bases, leaving 11 bases between the germline ends. The CDR3 is made up of 15 amino acids. TCRdb keeps only in-frame clones here, not all; method: immunoSEQ multiplex PCR. The sample includes more than 200,000 clones, roughly 91% of them seen just once. V gene TRBV27 combines with J gene TRBJ1-1, with D perhaps matching TRBD1 (6 bases). The material sequenced was PBMCs or T cells enriched from blood (not recorded which). This receptor was obtained from a woman in her twenties or thirties who had recovered from COVID-19. The chain's CDR3 is CASSLSRGAHTEAFF. CDR3 nucleotides: TGTGCCAGCAGTTTATCGCGGGGGGCGCACACTGAAGCTTTCTTT.